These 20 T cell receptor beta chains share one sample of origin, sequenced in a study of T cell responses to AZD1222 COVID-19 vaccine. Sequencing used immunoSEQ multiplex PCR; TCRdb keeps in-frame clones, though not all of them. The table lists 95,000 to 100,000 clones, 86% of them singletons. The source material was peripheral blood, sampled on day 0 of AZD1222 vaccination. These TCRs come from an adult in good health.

CDR3 in amino acids: CASSLESRERAQYF. Here the CDR3 DNA reads TGTGCCAGCAGCTTGGAGTCCAGGGAGAGGGCCCAGTACTTC. The chain employs TRBV5-4 and TRBJ2-5; either TRBD1 or TRBD2 may fit D (5 bases each). The germline CDR1 and CDR2 sequences are SGHNT and YYREEE (reference sequence). The CDR3 totals 14 residues. The V end was cut by 0 bases, the J end by 9 bases, with 15 bases between.

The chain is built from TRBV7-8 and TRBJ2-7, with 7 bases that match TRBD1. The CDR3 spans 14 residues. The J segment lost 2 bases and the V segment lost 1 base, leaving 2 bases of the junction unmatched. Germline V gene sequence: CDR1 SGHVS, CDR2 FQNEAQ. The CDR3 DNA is TGTGCCAGCAGCTTAGGGCAGGGGGCCTACGAGCAGTACTTC. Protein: CASSLGQGAYEQYF. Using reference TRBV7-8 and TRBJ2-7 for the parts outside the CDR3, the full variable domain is GAGVSQSPRYKVAKRGQDVALRCDPISGHVSLFWYQQALGQGPEFLTYFQNEAQLDKSGLPSDRFFAERPEGSVSTLKIQRTQQEDSAVYLCASSLGQGAYEQYFGPGTRLTVT.

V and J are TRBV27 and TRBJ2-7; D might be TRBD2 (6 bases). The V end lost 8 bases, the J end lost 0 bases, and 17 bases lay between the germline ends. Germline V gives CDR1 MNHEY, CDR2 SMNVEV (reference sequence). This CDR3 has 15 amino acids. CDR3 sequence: CASGAWGESSYEQYF. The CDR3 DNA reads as TGTGCCAGCGGAGCTTGGGGGGAATCCTCCTACGAGCAGTACTTC.

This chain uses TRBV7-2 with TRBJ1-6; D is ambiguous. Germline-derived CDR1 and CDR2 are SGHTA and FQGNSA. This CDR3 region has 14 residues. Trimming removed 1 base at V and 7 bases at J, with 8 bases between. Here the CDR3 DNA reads TGTGCCAGCAGCTTAGGGACGGCAAATTCACCCCTCCACTTT. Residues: CASSLGTANSPLHF. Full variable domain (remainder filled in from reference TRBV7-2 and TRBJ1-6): GAGVSQSPSNKVTEKGKDVELRCDPISGHTALYWYRQSLGQGLEFLIYFQGNSAPDKSGLPSDRFSAERTGGSVSTLTIQRTQQEDSAVYLCASSLGTANSPLHFGNGTRLTVT.

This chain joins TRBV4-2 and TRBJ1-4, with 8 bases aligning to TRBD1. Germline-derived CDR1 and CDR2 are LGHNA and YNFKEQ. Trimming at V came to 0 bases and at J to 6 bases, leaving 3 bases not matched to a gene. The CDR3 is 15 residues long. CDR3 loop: CASSQEDRVDEKLFF. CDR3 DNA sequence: TGTGCCAGCAGCCAAGAGGACAGGGTGGATGAAAAACTGTTTTTT.

In nucleotides, the CDR3 is TGTGCCAGCAGCCCTCACAGGGCTGGAAACACCATATATTTT. It is translated as CASSPHRAGNTIYF. The chain recombines TRBV7-2 with TRBJ1-3, with D perhaps matching TRBD1 (6 bases). The CDR3 is made up of 14 amino acids. Germline-derived CDR1 and CDR2 are SGHTA and FQGNSA. Trimming took 5 bases from V and 2 from J, leaving 10 bases between them.

CDR3 bases: TGTGCCAGTAGTATAGGCAGGGGAGGAAGCAATCAGCCCCAGCATTTT. Amino acid sequence: CASSIGRGGSNQPQHF. The rearrangement links TRBV19 to TRBJ1-5; TRBD1 is a possible D gene (6 bases). CDR3 size: 16 residues. Trimming cost V 1 base and J 1 base, with 11 bases left between them. CDR1 and CDR2 (germline): LNHDA, SQIVND (reference sequence).

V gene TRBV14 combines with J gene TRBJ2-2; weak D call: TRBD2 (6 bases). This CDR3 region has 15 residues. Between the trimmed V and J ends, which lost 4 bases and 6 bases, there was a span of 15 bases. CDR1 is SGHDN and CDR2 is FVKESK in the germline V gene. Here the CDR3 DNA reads TGTGCCAGCAGCCCGCGGCTACCGGGGGCCGGGGAGCTGTTTTTT. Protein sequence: CASSPRLPGAGELFF.

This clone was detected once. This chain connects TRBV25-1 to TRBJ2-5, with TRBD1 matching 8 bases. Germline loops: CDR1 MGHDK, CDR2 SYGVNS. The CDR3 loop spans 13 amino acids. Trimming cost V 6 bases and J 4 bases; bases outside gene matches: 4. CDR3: CASSSGGAETQYF. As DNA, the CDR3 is TGTGCCAGCAGCTCAGGGGGCGCAGAGACCCAGTACTTC.

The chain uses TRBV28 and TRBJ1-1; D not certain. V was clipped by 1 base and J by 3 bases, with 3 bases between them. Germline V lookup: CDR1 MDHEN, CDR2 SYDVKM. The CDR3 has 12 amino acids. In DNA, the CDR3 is TGTGCCAGCAGTTTATCGGACACTGAAGCTTTCTTT. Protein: CASSLSDTEAFF.

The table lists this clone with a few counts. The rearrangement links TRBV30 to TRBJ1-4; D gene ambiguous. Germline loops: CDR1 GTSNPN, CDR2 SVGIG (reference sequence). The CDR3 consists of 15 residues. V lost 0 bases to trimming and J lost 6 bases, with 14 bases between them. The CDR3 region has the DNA TGTGCCTGGAGTGTATTCGGGCAGGTGCATGAAAAACTGTTTTTT. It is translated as CAWSVFGQVHEKLFF. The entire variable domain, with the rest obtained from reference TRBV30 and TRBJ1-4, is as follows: SQTIHQWPATLVQPVGSPLSLECTVEGTSNPNLYWYRQAAGRGLQLLFYSVGIGQISSEVPQNLSASRPQDRQFILSSKKLLLSDSGFYLCAWSVFGQVHEKLFFGSGTQLSVL.

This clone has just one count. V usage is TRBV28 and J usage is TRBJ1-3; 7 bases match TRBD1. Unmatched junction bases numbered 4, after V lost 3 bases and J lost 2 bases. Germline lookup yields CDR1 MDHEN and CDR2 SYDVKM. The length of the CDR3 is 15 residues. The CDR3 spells CASSFMGQTGNTIYF. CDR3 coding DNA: TGTGCCAGCAGTTTTATGGGACAGACTGGAAACACCATATATTTT. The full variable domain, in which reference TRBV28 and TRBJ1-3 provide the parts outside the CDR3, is DVKVTQSSRYLVKRTGEKVFLECVQDMDHENMFWYRQDPGLGLRLIYFSYDVKMKEKGDIPEGYSVSREKKERFSLILESASTNQTSMYLCASSFMGQTGNTIYFGEGSWLTVV.

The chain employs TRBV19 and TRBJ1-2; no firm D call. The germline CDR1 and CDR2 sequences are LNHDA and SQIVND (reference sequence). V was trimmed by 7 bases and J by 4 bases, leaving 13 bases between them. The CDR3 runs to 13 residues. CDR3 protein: CASNKGGSYGYTF. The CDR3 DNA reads TGTGCCAGTAATAAGGGAGGCAGCTATGGCTACACCTTC.

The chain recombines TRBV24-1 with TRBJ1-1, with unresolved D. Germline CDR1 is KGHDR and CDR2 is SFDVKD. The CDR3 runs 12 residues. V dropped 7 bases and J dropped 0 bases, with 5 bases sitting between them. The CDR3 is CATSGLNTEAFF. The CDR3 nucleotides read TGTGCCACCAGCGGTTTGAACACTGAAGCTTTCTTT.

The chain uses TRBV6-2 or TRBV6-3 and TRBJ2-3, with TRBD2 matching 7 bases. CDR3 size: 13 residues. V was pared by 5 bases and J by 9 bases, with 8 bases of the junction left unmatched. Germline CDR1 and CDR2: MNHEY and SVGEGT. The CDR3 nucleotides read TGTGCCAGCAGTACCCCAGGTAGCGGGACGCAGTATTTT. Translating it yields CASSTPGSGTQYF.

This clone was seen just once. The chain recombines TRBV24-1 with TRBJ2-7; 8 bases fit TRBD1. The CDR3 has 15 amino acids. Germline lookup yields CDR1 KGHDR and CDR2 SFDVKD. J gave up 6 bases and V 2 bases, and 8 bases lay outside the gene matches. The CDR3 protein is CATSDSVQGGREQYF. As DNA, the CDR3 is TGTGCCACCAGTGATTCGGTACAGGGGGGACGCGAGCAGTACTTC.

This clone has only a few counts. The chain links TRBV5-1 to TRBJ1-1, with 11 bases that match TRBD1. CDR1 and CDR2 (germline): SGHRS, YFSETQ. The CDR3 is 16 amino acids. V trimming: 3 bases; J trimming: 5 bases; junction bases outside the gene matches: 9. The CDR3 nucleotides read TGCGCCAGCAGCTCTGGACAGGGGGCGTGGGAAACTGAAGCTTTCTTT. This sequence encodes CASSSGQGAWETEAFF.

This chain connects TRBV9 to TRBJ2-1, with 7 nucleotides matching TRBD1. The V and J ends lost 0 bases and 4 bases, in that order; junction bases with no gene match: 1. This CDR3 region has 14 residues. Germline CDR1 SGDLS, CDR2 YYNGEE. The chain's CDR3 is CASSVGDRYNEQFF. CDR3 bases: TGTGCCAGCAGCGTAGGGGACAGATACAATGAGCAGTTCTTC.

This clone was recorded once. CDR3: CASSSRRPQTPTHNEQFF. The CDR3 DNA is TGTGCCAGCAGTTCTCGGAGACCTCAGACCCCCACCCACAATGAGCAGTTCTTC. The V and J genes are TRBV27 and TRBJ2-1; D gene uncertain. The V end was cut by 4 bases, the J end by 5 bases, with 24 bases between. This CDR3 has 18 residues. Germline V CDR1 and CDR2: MNHEY, SMNVEV (reference sequence).

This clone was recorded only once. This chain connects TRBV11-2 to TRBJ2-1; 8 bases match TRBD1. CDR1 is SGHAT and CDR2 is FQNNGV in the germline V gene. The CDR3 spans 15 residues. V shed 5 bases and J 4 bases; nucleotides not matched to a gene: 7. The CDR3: CASSNDRGTYNEQFF. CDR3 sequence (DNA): TGTGCCAGCAGCAACGACAGGGGAACATACAATGAGCAGTTCTTC.